This T cell receptor (beta chain) was identified during a study of beta chain features in type 1 diabetes. In its sample, this clone was seen a few times. Investigators reverse transcribed all isolated RNA, so they sequenced expressed TCRB transcripts. Profiling relied on immunoSEQ multiplex PCR, and the TCRdb table lists in-frame clones only, not all of them. The data hold some 900,000 clones, with roughly 17% observed a single time. CDR3 length equals 15 residues. CDR1 is MNHNY and CDR2 is SVGAGI in the germline V gene (reference sequence). Trimming shortened V by 6 bases and J by 4 bases, and 17 bases separated the two germline ends.

Sequenced material: naive CD4+ T cells from blood. The sequence came from a woman aged 18-35 years in good health. The chain carries TRBV6-6 and TRBJ2-3; D possibly corresponds to TRBD2 (7 bases). The CDR3: CASRPLGGGADTQYF. CDR3 nucleotide sequence: TGTGCCAGCAGGCCACTTGGCGGGGGCGCAGATACGCAGTATTTT.